In its sample, the clone carrying this T cell receptor (beta chain) was seen many times. Its antigen remains unknown. The entry originates in a study of T cell repertoires in cytomegalovirus infection. Study as a whole: Public TCR beta signature analysis indicated the presence of both CMV infection and matching HLA type.

Germline CDR1 and CDR2: SEHNR and FQNEAQ (reference sequence). Trimming shortened V by 5 bases and J by 4 bases, and 14 bases separated the two germline ends. The CDR3 covers 14 residues. Via MiXCR, TCRdb re-called the reads, giving one row per CDR3 protein. The data hold under 850,000 distinct CDR3 sequences, with about a third observed a single time. Overall study findings and caveats: Summed public TCR beta family frequency identified CMV carriers bearing the relevant HLA. HLA-C-restricted, CMV-specific TCR beta clonotypes were dominant ex vivo.

The sequencing input was PBMCs. The rearrangement uses TRBV7-9 and TRBJ2-5; D remains unclear. This clonotype was sampled from a human donor in good health (CMV status not recorded). Some clones in this sample may be carry-over from other donors' samples. For the CDR3, the DNA is TGTGCCAGCAGCCCCCCGTCCAACGGAGAGACCCAGTACTTC. Translation: CASSPPSNGETQYF. Combining the CDR3 with reference TRBV7-9 and TRBJ2-5 gives the whole variable domain DTGVSQNPRHKITKRGQNVTFRCDPISEHNRLYWYRQTLGQGPEFLTYFQNEAQLEKSRLLSDRFSAERPKGSFSTLEIQRTEQGDSAMYLCASSPPSNGETQYFGPGTRLLVL.